A selection of T cell receptor beta chains follows, all from one sample in a study of T cell repertoires in cytomegalovirus infection. TCRdb fed the reads into MiXCR, producing one record per CDR3 protein. The profile shows about 900,000 distinct CDR3 sequences, 31% of them singletons. What these receptors recognize is not known. The sequences come from cultured CD8+ T cells from PBMCs, collected from culture after CMV antigen stimulation. The receptors come from a human donor in good health (CMV status not recorded). Some clones in this sample may be carry-over from other donors' samples. Each CDR3 is given with its conserved first and last residue. D genes are given only for firm matches. Rows give clone size only sometimes, using once, few, many, or a class for an expanded clone.

clone_size,v_call,d_call,j_call,cdr3_nt,cdr3_aa
NA,TRBV25-1,NA,TRBJ1-2,TGTGCCAGCAGTGATGGGTGGGGGATCCATGGCTACACCTTC,CASSDGWGIHGYTF
NA,TRBV7-9,NA,TRBJ1-2,TGTGCCAGCACCCCCCAGGGGAGGTACGGCTACACCTTC,CASTPQGRYGYTF
NA,TRBV6-1,NA,TRBJ2-1,TGTGCCAGCAGTGAAGCGCGGGCAGAAAGGTTTTACAATGAGCAGTTCTTC,CASSEARAERFYNEQFF
NA,TRBV4-1,NA,TRBJ2-5,TGCGCCAGCAGTTTGGGGGACAGAACACGGGAGGGCCAGTACTTC,CASSLGDRTREGQYF
NA,TRBV13,NA,TRBJ1-1,TGTGCCAGCAGCCATATAAACGGGGACACTGAAGCTTTCTTT,CASSHINGDTEAFF
NA,TRBV15,NA,TRBJ2-5,TGTGCCACCAGCAGAGTGGGGCAGGAGCAAGAGACCCAGTACTTC,CATSRVGQEQETQYF
NA,TRBV5-6,NA,TRBJ1-2,TGTGCCAGCGCCGGGGCCGCAAGCTACTATGGCTACACCTTC,CASAGAASYYGYTF
NA,TRBV19,NA,TRBJ1-1,TGTGCCAGTTTAAGTTGGGCGAACACTGAAGCTTTCTTT,CASLSWANTEAFF
NA,TRBV6-2/TRBV6-3,NA,TRBJ2-5,TGTGCCAGCAGTTACGCTAGAGGGTGGGAGACCCAGTACTTC,CASSYARGWETQYF
few,TRBV27,NA,TRBJ1-1,TGTGCCAGCAGAGTAATAGCCGGGGGTGAAGCTTTCTTT,CASRVIAGGEAFF
NA,TRBV7-9,NA,TRBJ1-1,TGTGCCAGCAGCGGTCCGGGGGCGGTCATTGAAGCTTTCTTT,CASSGPGAVIEAFF
NA,TRBV10-3,NA,TRBJ2-5,TGTGCCATCAATGAGCCCGACTCTAGGCAAGAGACCCAGTACTTC,CAINEPDSRQETQYF
many,TRBV6-5,TRBD2,TRBJ2-3,TGTGCCAGCAGTTACTCGCCACAATCCCCCTCGCGGGGGGAAGCAGATACGCAGTATTTT,CASSYSPQSPSRGEADTQYF
NA,TRBV7-6,TRBD2,TRBJ2-2,TGTGCCAGCAGACGACTAGCGGTGAACACCGGGGAGCTGTTTTTT,CASRRLAVNTGELFF
few,TRBV6-1,TRBD2,TRBJ2-2,TGTGCCAGCAGTGTGGAGCGGGGGGTAACCGGGGAGCTGTTTTTT,CASSVERGVTGELFF
few,TRBV7-9,NA,TRBJ2-1,TGTGCCAGCAGCTCGTCGGGACGGGACTTCAATGAGCAGTTCTTC,CASSSSGRDFNEQFF
NA,TRBV7-9,TRBD2,TRBJ2-1,TGTGCCAGCACCCTAGGGGGCGGGGGGGCCTACAATGAGCAGTTCTTC,CASTLGGGGAYNEQFF
NA,TRBV4-1,TRBD2,TRBJ2-4,TGCGCCAGCAGCCCGCGGGGGGCCCCCAGAAACATTCAGTACTTC,CASSPRGAPRNIQYF
NA,TRBV7-4,NA,TRBJ2-5,TGTGCCAGCAGCTTAGAACTGACCCAAGAGACCCAGTACTTC,CASSLELTQETQYF
few,TRBV7-9,NA,TRBJ2-3,TGTGCCAGCAGCGGGGAAAGTGGGCCCACAGATACGCAGTATTTT,CASSGESGPTDTQYF
NA,TRBV20-1,TRBD1,TRBJ2-7,TGCAGTGCTAGGCACGACAGGGACTACGAGCAGTACTTC,CSARHDRDYEQYF
NA,TRBV20-1,TRBD1,TRBJ1-5,TGCAGTGCTAGGACAGGGGGCTCTGGAAATCAGCCCCAGCATTTT,CSARTGGSGNQPQHF
once,TRBV19,NA,TRBJ2-2,TGTGTCAGTAGTATAGGCGGCGGGTCCGGGGAGCTGTTTTTT,CVSSIGGGSGELFF
once,TRBV10-3,NA,TRBJ2-7,TGTGCCATCAGTGAATATCGCTCCTCCTCCTACGAGCAGTACTTC,CAISEYRSSSYEQYF
few,TRBV28,TRBD2,TRBJ2-5,TGTGCCAGCAGTCTTCGGAGACTAGCGGGGCGGGGAAGAGAGACCCAGTACTTC,CASSLRRLAGRGRETQYF
NA,TRBV7-9,TRBD2,TRBJ2-1,TGTGCCAGCAGCTTTACGGGGGGAAAAATCTCCTACAATGAGCAGTTCTTC,CASSFTGGKISYNEQFF
few,TRBV4-2,NA,TRBJ1-5,TGTGCCAGCAGCCAAGATGGGCATCAGCCCCAGCATTTT,CASSQDGHQPQHF
NA,TRBV12-3/TRBV12-4,NA,TRBJ1-1,TGTACCAGCAGTTACACGATGAACACTGAAGCTTTCTTT,CTSSYTMNTEAFF
few,TRBV7-9,NA,TRBJ1-1,TGTGCCAGCAGCAACCCAGGGGTTGATGAAGCTTTCTTT,CASSNPGVDEAFF
few,TRBV7-9,NA,TRBJ2-5,TGTGCCAGCAGCCCCGAGTTGGGACACGGGGAGACCCAGTACTTC,CASSPELGHGETQYF
few,TRBV6-6,NA,TRBJ2-1,TGTGCCAGCAGTTACTCAATGGAATCGAGCTACAATGAGCAGTTCTTC,CASSYSMESSYNEQFF
many,TRBV7-2,NA,TRBJ2-5,TGTGCCAGCAGCTTAGTCCGGGCCCCGACTGAGACCCAGTACTTC,CASSLVRAPTETQYF
few,TRBV2,NA,TRBJ2-5,TGTGCCAGCATTCTCGTCTGGGAGCTCGAGACCCAGTACTTC,CASILVWELETQYF
NA,TRBV27,TRBD1,TRBJ1-6,TGTGCCAGCACTTATACAGGGGGCGAATCACCCCTCCACTTT,CASTYTGGESPLHF
NA,TRBV14,NA,TRBJ2-1,TGTGCCAGCAGCCAAGCCAGTAACTCCTACAATGAGCAGTTCTTC,CASSQASNSYNEQFF